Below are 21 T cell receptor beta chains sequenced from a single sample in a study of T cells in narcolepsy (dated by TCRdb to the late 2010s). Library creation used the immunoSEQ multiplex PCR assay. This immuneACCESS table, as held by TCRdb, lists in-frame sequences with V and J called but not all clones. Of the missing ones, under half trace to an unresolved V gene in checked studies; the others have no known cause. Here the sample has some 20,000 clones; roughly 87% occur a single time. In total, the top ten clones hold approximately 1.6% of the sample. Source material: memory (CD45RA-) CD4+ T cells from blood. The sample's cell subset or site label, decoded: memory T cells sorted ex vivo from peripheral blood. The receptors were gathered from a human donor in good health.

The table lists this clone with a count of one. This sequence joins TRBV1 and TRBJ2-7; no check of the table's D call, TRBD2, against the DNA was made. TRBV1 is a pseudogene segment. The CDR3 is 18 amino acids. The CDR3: CTSSQLGLAGPSPYEQYF. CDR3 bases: TGCACCAGCAGCCAACTGGGACTAGCGGGGCCCTCTCCCTACGAGCAGTACTTC.

Here the CDR3 DNA reads TGCAGTGCTGGACTAGCGGAGACCCAGTACTTC. Translating gives CSAGLAETQYF. The chain has TRBV20-1 and TRBJ2-5, with TRBD2 matching 9 bases. This CDR3 spans 11 amino acids. V gave up 5 bases and J gave up 5 bases; unmatched junction bases: 0. Germline loops: CDR1 DFQATT, CDR2 SNEGSKA (reference sequence).

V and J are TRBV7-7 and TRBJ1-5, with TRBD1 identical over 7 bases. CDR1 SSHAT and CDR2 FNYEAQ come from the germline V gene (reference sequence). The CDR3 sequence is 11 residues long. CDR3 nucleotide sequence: TGTGCTACAGGGGAGGGCCAGCCCCAGCATTTT. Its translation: CATGEGQPQHF. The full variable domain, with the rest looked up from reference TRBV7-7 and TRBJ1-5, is GAGVSQSPRYKVTKRGQDVTLRCDPISSHATLYWYQQALGQGPEFLTYFNYEAQPDKSGLPSDRFSAERPEGSISTLTIQRTEQRDSAMYRCATGEGQPQHFGDGTRLSIL.

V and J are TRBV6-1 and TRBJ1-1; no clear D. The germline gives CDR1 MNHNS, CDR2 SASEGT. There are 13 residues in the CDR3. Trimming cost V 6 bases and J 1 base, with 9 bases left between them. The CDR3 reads CASSPQANTEAFF. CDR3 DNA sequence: TGTGCCAGCAGCCCGCAGGCGAACACTGAAGCTTTCTTT.

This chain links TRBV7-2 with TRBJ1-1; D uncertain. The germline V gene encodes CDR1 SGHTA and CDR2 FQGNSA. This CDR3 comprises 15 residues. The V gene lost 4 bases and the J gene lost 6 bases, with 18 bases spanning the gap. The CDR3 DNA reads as TGTGCCAGCAGCTCGCCCCCAGAGCCCGTGGCTGAAGCTTTCTTT. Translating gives CASSSPPEPVAEAFF.

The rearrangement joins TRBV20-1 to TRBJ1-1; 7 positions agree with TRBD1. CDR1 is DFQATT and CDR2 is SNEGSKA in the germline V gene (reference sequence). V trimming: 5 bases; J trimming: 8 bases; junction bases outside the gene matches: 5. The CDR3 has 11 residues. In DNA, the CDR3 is TGCAGTGCTGTGAGACAGGGAGAAGCTTTCTTT. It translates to CSAVRQGEAFF.

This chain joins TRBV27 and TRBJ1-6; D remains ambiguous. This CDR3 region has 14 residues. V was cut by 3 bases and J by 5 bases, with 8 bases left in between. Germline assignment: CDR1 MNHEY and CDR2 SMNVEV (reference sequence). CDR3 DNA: TGTGCCAGCAGTTTCCGGACGGATAATTCACCCCTCCACTTT. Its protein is CASSFRTDNSPLHF.

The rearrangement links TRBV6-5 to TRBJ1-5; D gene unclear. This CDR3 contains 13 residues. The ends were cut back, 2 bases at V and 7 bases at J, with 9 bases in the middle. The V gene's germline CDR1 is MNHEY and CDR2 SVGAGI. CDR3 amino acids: CASSYGRGQPQHF. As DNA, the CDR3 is TGTGCCAGCAGTTACGGGAGAGGCCAGCCCCAGCATTTT.

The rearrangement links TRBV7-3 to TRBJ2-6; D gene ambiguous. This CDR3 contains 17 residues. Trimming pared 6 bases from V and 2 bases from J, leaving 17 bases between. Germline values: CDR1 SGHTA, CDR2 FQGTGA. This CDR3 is CASSPHIPVTGANVLTF. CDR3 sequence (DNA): TGTGCCAGCAGTCCCCATATCCCAGTAACTGGGGCCAACGTCCTGACTTTC.

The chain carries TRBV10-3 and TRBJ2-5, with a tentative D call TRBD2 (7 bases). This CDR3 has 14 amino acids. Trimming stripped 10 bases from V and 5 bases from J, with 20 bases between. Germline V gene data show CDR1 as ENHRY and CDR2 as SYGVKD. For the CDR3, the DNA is TGTGCCACTACCCAGGGGACTACGGCGGAGACCCAGTACTTC. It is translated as CATTQGTTAETQYF.

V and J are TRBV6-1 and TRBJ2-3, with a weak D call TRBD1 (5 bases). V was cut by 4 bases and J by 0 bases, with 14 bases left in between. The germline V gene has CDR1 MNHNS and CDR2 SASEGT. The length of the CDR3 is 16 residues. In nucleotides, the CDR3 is TGTGCCAGCAGTGTTTCCAGGGCCGGGAGCACAGATACGCAGTATTTT. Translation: CASSVSRAGSTDTQYF.

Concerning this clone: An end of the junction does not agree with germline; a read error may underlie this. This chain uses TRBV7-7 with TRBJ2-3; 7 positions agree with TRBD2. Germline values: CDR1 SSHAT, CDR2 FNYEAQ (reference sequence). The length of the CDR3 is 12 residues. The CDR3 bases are TGTGCTAGCAGCCCGGGGGGAGATACGCAGTATTTT. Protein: CASSPGGDTQYF.

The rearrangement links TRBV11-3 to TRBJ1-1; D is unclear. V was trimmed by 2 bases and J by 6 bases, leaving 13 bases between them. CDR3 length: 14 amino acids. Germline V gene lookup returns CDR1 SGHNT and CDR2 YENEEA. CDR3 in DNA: TGTGCCAGCAGCTTATCCTCAGGTCCCCCTGAAGCTTTCTTT. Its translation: CASSLSSGPPEAFF.

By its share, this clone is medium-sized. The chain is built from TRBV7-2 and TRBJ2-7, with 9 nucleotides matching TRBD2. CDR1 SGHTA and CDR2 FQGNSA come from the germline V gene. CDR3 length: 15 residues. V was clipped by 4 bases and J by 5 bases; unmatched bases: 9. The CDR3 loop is CASSWGGSGSNEQYF. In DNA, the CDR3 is TGTGCCAGCAGCTGGGGGGGTAGCGGGAGTAACGAGCAGTACTTC.

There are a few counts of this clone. CDR3 residues: CASSPEGLEKLFF. The DNA of the CDR3 is TGTGCCAGCTCACCGGAGGGTTTAGAAAAACTGTTTTTT. The genes are TRBV18 and TRBJ1-4, with unresolved D. Per the germline V gene, CDR1 is KGHSH and CDR2 is LQKENI. The germline V and J ends were trimmed by 3 bases and 8 bases, with 10 bases remaining between them. The CDR3 extends over 13 amino acids.

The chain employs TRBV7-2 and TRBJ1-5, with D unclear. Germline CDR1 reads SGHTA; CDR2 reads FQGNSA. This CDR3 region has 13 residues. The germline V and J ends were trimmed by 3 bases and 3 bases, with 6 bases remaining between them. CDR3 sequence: CASSFQNNQPQHF. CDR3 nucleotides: TGTGCCAGCAGCTTCCAGAACAATCAGCCCCAGCATTTT.

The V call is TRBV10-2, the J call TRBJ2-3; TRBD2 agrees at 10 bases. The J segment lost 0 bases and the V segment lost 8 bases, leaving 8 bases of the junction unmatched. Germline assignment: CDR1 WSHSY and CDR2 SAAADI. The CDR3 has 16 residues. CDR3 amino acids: CASWGSGGHSTDTQYF. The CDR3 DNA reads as TGCGCCAGCTGGGGTAGCGGGGGGCACAGCACAGATACGCAGTATTTT.

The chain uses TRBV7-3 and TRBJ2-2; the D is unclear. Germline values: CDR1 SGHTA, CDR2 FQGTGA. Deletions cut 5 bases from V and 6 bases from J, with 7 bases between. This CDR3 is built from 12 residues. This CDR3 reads CASSPYSGELFF. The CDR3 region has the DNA TGTGCCAGCAGCCCCTATTCCGGGGAGCTGTTTTTT.

CDR3 DNA: TGTGCCAGCAGCCAAGTCGTCGGTCTCAACACAGATACGCAGTATTTT. Residues: CASSQVVGLNTDTQYF. The chain has TRBV14 and TRBJ2-3; D uncertain. Germline CDR1 SGHDN, CDR2 FVKESK. The V end was cut by 1 base, the J end by 2 bases, with 13 bases between. This CDR3 is built from 16 residues.

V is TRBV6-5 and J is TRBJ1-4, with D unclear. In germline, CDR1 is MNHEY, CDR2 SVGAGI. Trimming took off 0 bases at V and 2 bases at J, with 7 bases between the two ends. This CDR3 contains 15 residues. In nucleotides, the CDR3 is TGTGCCAGCAGTTACTCGGGAGGGACTAATGAAAAACTGTTTTTT. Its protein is CASSYSGGTNEKLFF.

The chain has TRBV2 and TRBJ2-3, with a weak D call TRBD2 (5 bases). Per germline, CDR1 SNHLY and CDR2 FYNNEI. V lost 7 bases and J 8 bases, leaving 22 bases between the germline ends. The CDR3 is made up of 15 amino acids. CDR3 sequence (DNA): TGTGCCAGCAACACCGGGGAGAGGGCTCCGGGTACGCAGTATTTT. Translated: CASNTGERAPGTQYF.